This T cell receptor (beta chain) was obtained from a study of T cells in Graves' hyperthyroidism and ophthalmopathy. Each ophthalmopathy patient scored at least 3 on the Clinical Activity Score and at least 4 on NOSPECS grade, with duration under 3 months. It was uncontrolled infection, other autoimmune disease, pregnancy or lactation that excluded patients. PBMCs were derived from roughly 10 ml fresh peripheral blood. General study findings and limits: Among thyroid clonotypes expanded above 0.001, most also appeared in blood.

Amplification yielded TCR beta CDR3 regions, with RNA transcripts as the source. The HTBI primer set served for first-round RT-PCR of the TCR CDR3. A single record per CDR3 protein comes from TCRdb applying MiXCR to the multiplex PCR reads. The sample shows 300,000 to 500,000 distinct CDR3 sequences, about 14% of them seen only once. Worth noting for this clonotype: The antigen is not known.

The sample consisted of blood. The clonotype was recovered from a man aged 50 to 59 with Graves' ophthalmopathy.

The CDR3 protein is CASSYSTGLDTGELFF. For the CDR3, the DNA is TGTGCCAGCAGTTACTCGACAGGGTTGGACACCGGGGAGCTGTTTTTT. The chain couples TRBV6-5 to TRBJ2-2; 7 positions agree with TRBD1. This CDR3 has 16 residues. V was clipped by 0 bases and J by 3 bases; unmatched bases: 4. Germline CDR1 reads MNHEY; CDR2 reads SVGAGI.